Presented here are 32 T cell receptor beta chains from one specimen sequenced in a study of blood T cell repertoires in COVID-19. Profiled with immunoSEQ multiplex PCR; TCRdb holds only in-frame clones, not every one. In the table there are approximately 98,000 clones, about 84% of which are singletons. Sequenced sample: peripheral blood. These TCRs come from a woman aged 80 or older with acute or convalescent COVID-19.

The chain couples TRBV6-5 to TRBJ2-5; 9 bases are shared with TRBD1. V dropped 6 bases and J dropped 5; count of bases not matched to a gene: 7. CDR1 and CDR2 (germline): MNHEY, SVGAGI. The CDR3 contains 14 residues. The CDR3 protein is CASRTGQGVETQYF. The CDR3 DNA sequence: TGTGCCAGCAGGACGGGACAGGGTGTGGAGACCCAGTACTTC.

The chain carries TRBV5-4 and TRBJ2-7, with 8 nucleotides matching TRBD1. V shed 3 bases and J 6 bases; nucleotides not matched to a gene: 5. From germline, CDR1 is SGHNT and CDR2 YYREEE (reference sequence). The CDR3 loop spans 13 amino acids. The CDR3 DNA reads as TGTGCCAGCAGCTCTCAGGGGGCTCTCGAGCAGTACGTC. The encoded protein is CASSSQGALEQYV.

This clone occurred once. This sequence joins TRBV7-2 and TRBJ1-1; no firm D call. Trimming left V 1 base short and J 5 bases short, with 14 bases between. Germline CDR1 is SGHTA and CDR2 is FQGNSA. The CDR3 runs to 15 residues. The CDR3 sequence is CASSLVEGIGTEAFF. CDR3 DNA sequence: TGTGCCAGCAGCTTAGTCGAGGGAATAGGAACTGAAGCTTTCTTT.

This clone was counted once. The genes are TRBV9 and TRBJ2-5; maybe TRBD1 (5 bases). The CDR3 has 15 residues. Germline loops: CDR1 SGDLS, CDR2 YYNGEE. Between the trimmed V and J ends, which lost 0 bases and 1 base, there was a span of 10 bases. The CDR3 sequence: CASSVGGLRQETQYF. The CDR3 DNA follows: TGTGCCAGCAGCGTAGGGGGCTTACGCCAAGAGACCCAGTACTTC.

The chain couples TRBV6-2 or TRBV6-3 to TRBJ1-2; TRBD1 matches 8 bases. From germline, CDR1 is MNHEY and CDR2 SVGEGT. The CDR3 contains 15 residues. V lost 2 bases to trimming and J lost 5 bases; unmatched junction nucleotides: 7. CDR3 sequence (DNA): TGTGCCAGCAGTTACAACCGACAGGGGAGGTATGGCTACACCTTC. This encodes CASSYNRQGRYGYTF.

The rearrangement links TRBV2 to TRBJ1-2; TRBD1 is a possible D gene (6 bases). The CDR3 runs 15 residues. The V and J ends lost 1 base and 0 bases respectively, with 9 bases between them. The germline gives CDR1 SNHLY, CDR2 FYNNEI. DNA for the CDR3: TGTGCCAGCAGTGAAGGCGGGGGCCCTAACTATGGCTACACCTTC. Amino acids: CASSEGGGPNYGYTF.

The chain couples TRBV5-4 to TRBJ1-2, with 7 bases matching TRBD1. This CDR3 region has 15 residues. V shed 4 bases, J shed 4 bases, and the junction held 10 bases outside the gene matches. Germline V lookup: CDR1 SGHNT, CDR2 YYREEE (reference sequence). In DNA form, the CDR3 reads TGTGCCAGCAGCCCATCGACAGGGCCCCTCTATGGCTACACCTTC. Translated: CASSPSTGPLYGYTF.

The CDR3 loop is CASGQDIRAYNSPLHF. For the CDR3, the DNA is TGTGCCAGCGGCCAAGATATCCGGGCCTATAATTCACCCCTCCACTTT. V gene TRBV28 combines with J gene TRBJ1-6; no definite D call. CDR3 length: 16 amino acids. The V end was cut by 8 bases, the J end by 2 bases, with 16 bases between. Germline CDR1 MDHEN, CDR2 SYDVKM.

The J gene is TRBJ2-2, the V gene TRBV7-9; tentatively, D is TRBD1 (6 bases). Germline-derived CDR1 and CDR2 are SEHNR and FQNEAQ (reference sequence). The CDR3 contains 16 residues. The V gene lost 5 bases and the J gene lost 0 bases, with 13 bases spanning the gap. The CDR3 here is CASSQMYRANTGELFF. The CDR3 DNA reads TGTGCCAGCAGCCAGATGTACAGGGCGAACACCGGGGAGCTGTTTTTT.

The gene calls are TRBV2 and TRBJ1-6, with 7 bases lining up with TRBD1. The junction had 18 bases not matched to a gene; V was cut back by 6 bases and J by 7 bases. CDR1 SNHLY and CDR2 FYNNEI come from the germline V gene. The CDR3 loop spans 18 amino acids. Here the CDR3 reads CASRPAGGGGTSNSPLHF. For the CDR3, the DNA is TGTGCCAGCAGACCGGCGGGGGGAGGGGGCACTTCCAATTCACCCCTCCACTTT. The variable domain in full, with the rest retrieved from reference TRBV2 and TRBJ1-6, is EPEVTQTPSHQVTQMGQEVILRCVPISNHLYFYWYRQILGQKVEFLVSFYNNEISEKSEIFDDQFSVERPDGSNFTLKIRSTKLEDSAMYFCASRPAGGGGTSNSPLHFGNGTRLTVT.

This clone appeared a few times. The CDR3 region is CASSLSGGGPTSNQPQHF. In nucleotides, the CDR3 is TGTGCCAGCAGCCTATCGGGAGGGGGACCGACTAGCAATCAGCCCCAGCATTTT. The rearrangement joins TRBV5-5 to TRBJ1-5, with D possibly being TRBD1 (6 bases). Germline CDR1 reads SGHKS; CDR2 reads YYEKEE (reference sequence). There are 18 residues in the CDR3. The V end lost 4 bases, the J end lost 0 bases, and 20 bases lay between the germline ends.

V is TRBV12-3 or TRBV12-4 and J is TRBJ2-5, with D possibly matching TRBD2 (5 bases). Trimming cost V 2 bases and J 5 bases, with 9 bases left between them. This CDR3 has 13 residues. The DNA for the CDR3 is TGTGCCAGCAGTTTACCGGGGTTGGAGACCCAGTACTTC. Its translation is CASSLPGLETQYF.

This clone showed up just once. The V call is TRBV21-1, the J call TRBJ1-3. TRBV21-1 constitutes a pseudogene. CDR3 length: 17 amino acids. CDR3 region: CASSKEAGASSGNTIYF. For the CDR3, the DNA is TGTGCCAGCAGCAAAGAGGCGGGCGCAAGCTCTGGAAACACCATATATTTT.

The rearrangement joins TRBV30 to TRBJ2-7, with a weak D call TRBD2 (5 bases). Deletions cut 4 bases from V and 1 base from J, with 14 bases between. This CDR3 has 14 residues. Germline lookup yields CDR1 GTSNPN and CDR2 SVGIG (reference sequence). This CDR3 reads CAWKSPDWSYEQYF. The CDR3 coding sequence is TGTGCCTGGAAGTCGCCGGACTGGTCCTACGAGCAGTACTTC. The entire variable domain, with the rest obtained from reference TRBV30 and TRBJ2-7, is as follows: SQTIHQWPATLVQPVGSPLSLECTVEGTSNPNLYWYRQAAGRGLQLLFYSVGIGQISSEVPQNLSASRPQDRQFILSSKKLLLSDSGFYLCAWKSPDWSYEQYFGPGTRLTVT.

DNA for the CDR3: TGTGCCAGCAGTGCCCCGGGGAGGGTGGGGTCAAACACTGAAGCTTTCTTT. This translates into CASSAPGRVGSNTEAFF. The rearrangement uses TRBV27 and TRBJ1-1; no reliable D call. V was shortened by 5 bases and J by 2 bases, with 21 bases between the two germline ends. Germline loops: CDR1 MNHEY, CDR2 SMNVEV (reference sequence). CDR3 length: 17 amino acids.

CDR3 region: CASSILGTGFLSSTYGYTF. DNA of the CDR3: TGTGCCAGTAGTATTCTTGGGACAGGGTTTCTGAGCTCCACTTATGGCTACACCTTC. The chain links TRBV19 to TRBJ1-2; 9 bases align to TRBD1. CDR1 LNHDA and CDR2 SQIVND come from the germline V gene (reference sequence). V lost 3 bases and J lost 5; bases outside the gene matches: 19. The CDR3 runs to 19 residues.

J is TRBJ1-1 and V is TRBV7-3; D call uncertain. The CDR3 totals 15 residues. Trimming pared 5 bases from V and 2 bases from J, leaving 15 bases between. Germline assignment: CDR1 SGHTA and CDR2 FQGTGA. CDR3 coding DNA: TGTGCCAGCAGCCCCCAGGCGGGTGGCAACACTGAAGCTTTCTTT. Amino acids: CASSPQAGGNTEAFF.

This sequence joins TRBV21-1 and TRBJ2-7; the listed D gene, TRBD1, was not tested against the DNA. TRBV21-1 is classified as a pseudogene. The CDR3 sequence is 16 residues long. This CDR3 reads CASSKAHRFPTYEQYV. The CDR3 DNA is TGTGCCAGCAGCAAAGCGCACAGATTCCCCACCTACGAGCAGTACGTC.

The CDR3 DNA reads TGTGCCAGCAGCCCGCCCAGCGGGGGGACACGAGATACGCAGTATTTT. It codes for CASSPPSGGTRDTQYF. V usage is TRBV5-4 and J usage is TRBJ2-3, with 9 bases aligning to TRBD2. Germline CDR1 SGHNT, CDR2 YYREEE (reference sequence). The CDR3 runs to 16 residues. Trimming at V came to 4 bases and at J to 5 bases, leaving 11 bases not matched to a gene.

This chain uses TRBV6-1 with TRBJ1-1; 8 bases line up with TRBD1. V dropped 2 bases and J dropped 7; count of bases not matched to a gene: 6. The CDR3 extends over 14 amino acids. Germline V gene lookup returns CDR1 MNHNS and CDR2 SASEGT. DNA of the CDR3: TGTGCCAGCAGTGAAACCCGACAGGGGATTGAAGCTTTCTTT. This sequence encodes CASSETRQGIEAFF.

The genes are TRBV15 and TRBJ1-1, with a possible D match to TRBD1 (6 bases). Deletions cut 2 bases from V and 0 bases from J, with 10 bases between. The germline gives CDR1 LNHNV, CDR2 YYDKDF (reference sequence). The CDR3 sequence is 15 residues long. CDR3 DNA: TGTGCCACCAGCAGAAACAGGGCTTTGAACACTGAAGCTTTCTTT. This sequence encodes CATSRNRALNTEAFF.

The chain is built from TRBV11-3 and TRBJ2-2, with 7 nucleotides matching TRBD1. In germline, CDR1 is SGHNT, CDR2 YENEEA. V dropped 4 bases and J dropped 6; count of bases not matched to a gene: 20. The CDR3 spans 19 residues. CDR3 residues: CASSSTSKQGQGSAGELFF. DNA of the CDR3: TGTGCCAGCAGCTCCACCTCGAAACAGGGGCAGGGTTCCGCCGGGGAGCTGTTTTTT.

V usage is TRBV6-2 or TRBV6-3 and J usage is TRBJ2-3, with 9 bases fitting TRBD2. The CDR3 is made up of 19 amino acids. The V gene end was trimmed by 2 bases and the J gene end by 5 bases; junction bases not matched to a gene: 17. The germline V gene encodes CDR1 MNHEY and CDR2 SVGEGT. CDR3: CASSYPLHSGGPVGDTQYF. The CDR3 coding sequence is TGTGCCAGCAGTTACCCCCTCCATAGCGGGGGCCCCGTCGGAGATACGCAGTATTTT.

The CDR3: CATSDPGQGQETQYF. In DNA, the CDR3 is TGTGCCACCAGTGACCCCGGACAGGGCCAGGAGACCCAGTACTTC. The rearrangement joins TRBV24-1 to TRBJ2-5; 8 bases align to TRBD1. This CDR3 has 15 amino acids. CDR1 is KGHDR and CDR2 is SFDVKD in the germline V gene. The V segment lost 4 bases and the J segment 5 bases; nucleotides outside the gene matches: 8.

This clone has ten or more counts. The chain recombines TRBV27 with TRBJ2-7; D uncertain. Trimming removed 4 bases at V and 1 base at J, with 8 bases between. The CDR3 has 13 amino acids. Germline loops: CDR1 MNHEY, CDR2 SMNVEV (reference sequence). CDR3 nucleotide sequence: TGTGCCAGCAGTTCTAGGATTTCCTACGAGCAGTACTTC. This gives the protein CASSSRISYEQYF.

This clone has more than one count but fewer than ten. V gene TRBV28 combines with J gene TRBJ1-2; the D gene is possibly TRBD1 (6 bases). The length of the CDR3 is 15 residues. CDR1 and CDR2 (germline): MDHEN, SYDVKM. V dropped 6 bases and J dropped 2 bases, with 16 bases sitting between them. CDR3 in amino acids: CASRPLGGKNYGYTF. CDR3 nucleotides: TGTGCCAGCAGGCCCCTTGGGGGCAAGAACTATGGCTACACCTTC.

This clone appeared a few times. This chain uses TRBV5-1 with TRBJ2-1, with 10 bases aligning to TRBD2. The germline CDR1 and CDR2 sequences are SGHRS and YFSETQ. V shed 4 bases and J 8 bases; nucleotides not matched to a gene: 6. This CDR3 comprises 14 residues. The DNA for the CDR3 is TGCGCCAGCAGCATTAGCGGGGGGAGGTATGAGCAGTTCTTC. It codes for CASSISGGRYEQFF.

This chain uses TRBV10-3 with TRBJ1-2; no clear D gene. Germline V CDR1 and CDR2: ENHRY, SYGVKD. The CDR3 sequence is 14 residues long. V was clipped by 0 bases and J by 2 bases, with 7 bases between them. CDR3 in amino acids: CAISESTGNYGYTF. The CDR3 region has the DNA TGTGCCATCAGTGAGTCGACGGGGAACTATGGCTACACCTTC.

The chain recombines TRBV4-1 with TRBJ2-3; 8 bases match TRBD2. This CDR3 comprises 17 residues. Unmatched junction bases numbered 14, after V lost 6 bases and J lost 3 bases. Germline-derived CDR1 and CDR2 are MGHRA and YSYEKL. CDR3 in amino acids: CASSPRMSGGPTDTQYF. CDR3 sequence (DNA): TGCGCCAGCAGTCCTCGTATGAGCGGGGGTCCTACAGATACGCAGTATTTT.

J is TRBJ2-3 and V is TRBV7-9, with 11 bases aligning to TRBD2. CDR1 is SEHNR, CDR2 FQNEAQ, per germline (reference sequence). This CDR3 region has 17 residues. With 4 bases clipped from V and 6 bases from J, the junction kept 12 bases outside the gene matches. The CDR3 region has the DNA TGTGCCAGCAGCTCAAGGGTGACTAGCGGGGCGGGGGATACGCAGTATTTT. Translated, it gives CASSSRVTSGAGDTQYF.

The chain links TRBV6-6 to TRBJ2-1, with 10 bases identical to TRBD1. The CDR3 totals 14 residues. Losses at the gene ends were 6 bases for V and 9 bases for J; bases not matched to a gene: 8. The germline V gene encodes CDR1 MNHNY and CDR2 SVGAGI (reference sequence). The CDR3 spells CASRSGTGAREQFF. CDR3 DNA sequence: TGTGCCAGCAGGTCCGGGACAGGGGCTCGTGAGCAGTTCTTC.

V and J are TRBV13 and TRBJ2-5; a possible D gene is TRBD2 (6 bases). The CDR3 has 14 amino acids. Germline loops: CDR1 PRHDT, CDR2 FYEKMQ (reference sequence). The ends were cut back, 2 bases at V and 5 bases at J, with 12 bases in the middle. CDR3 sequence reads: CASSLKWRAETQYF. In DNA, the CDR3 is TGTGCCAGCAGCTTAAAATGGAGGGCGGAGACCCAGTACTTC.